This T cell receptor beta chain stems from a study of blood T cell repertoires in COVID-19. Using immunoSEQ multiplex PCR, the repertoire was profiled, and TCRdb retains in-frame clones only, with some absent. The table has around 160,000 clones, around 85% seen once. Sequenced sample: peripheral blood. This TCR was sampled from a woman between 40 and 55 years old with active or convalescent COVID-19.

CDR3 sequence reads: CASRGLTGQETQYF. In DNA form, the CDR3 reads TGTGCCAGCAGGGGGTTGACAGGCCAAGAGACCCAGTACTTC. The chain couples TRBV6-5 to TRBJ2-5, with a possible D match to TRBD1 (6 bases). This CDR3 has 14 residues. CDR1 MNHEY and CDR2 SVGAGI come from the germline V gene. V gave up 6 bases and J gave up 1 base, with 12 bases separating them.